The 12 T cell receptor beta chains presented below share a single source sample, sequenced in a study of cytomegalovirus exposure and HLA in healthy donors. Use of 60 Vbeta and 13 Jbeta primers characterized the PCR. Sequencing was performed with immunoSEQ multiplex PCR; in TCRdb, only in-frame clones are kept and a portion is missing. The sample has 130,000 or so clones, roughly three fifths seen once. The sample taken for sequencing was PBMCs. These receptors all come from a woman aged 55-75 years in good health and CMV-seronegative.

The V and J genes are TRBV18 and TRBJ2-7, with 8 bases identical to TRBD1. Germline loops: CDR1 KGHSH, CDR2 LQKENI. Trimming at V came to 2 bases and at J to 2 bases, leaving 8 bases not matched to a gene. CDR3 size: 16 residues. CDR3 in DNA: TGTGCCAGCTCACCAGGCCGGGCAGGGGGCGCCTACGAGCAGTACTTC. Protein sequence: CASSPGRAGGAYEQYF.

This clone was observed a few times. CDR3 sequence: CASSFLIGTPYEQYF. The CDR3 region has the DNA TGTGCCAGCAGCTTCCTAATCGGGACTCCCTACGAGCAGTACTTC. V is TRBV27 and J is TRBJ2-7; maybe TRBD2 (6 bases). V gave up 6 bases and J gave up 2 bases, with 17 bases separating them. Germline lookup yields CDR1 MNHEY and CDR2 SMNVEV (reference sequence). CDR3 length: 15 residues.

This chain joins TRBV5-1 and TRBJ2-7, with 7 bases matching TRBD1. The CDR3 spans 13 residues. Germline trimming cut 4 bases from V and 3 bases from J; bases unmatched to any gene: 4. Germline loops: CDR1 SGHRS, CDR2 YFSETQ. CDR3 DNA sequence: TGCGCCAGCAGCCTCCGGGACAGCTACGAGCAGTACTTC. It translates to CASSLRDSYEQYF.

This clone was detected a few times. The chain recombines TRBV4-2 with TRBJ2-2; weak D call: TRBD2 (5 bases). CDR3 length: 14 residues. V lost 1 base and J 6 bases, leaving 9 bases between the germline ends. CDR1 is LGHNA and CDR2 is YNFKEQ in the germline V gene. CDR3 region: CASSQGRTSGELFF. The CDR3 nucleotides read TGTGCCAGCAGCCAAGGCAGGACTTCCGGGGAGCTGTTTTTT.

The rearrangement links TRBV19 to TRBJ2-1, with D unresolved. Per germline, CDR1 LNHDA and CDR2 SQIVND (reference sequence). CDR3 size: 15 residues. V shed 3 bases and J shed 1 base, with 10 bases lying between them. CDR3 sequence (DNA): TGTGCCAGTAGTATTAGCCCTATGTCCTACAATGAGCAGTTCTTC. Translated, it gives CASSISPMSYNEQFF.

This chain uses TRBV6-1 with TRBJ2-6; D unclear. In germline, CDR1 is MNHNS, CDR2 SASEGT. The CDR3 consists of 14 residues. V lost 6 bases, J lost 4 bases, and 10 bases lay in between. DNA for the CDR3: TGTGCCAGCAGCCGGGTGCCCGGGGCCAACGTCCTGACTTTC. Its protein product is CASSRVPGANVLTF.

The chain has TRBV4-3 and TRBJ2-7; tentatively, D is TRBD2 (5 bases). CDR1 LGHNA and CDR2 YSLEER come from the germline V gene. V lost 4 bases and J lost 5, with 18 bases in between. The CDR3 is made up of 15 amino acids. CDR3: CASSPGYPRSHEQYF. The CDR3 DNA follows: TGCGCCAGCAGCCCGGGATACCCCAGGAGTCACGAGCAGTACTTC.

CDR3 nucleotides: TGTGCCAGTAGGGACAGGGATCAGCCCCAGCATTTT. Translation: CASRDRDQPQHF. V gene TRBV19 combines with J gene TRBJ1-5; 8 positions agree with TRBD1. This CDR3 region has 12 residues. The V and J ends lost 6 bases and 5 bases, in that order; junction bases with no gene match: 0. Germline CDR1 is LNHDA and CDR2 is SQIVND (reference sequence).

This chain links TRBV7-9 with TRBJ1-5, with D perhaps TRBD1 (5 bases). This CDR3 has 15 residues. The V end lost 1 base, the J end lost 4 bases, and 11 bases lay between the germline ends. Germline CDR1 is SEHNR and CDR2 is FQNEAQ (reference sequence). The CDR3 DNA is TGTGCCAGCAGCTTAGGATCAGGGTTAAATCAGCCCCAGCATTTT. Amino acids: CASSLGSGLNQPQHF.

This rearrangement joins TRBV7-9 to TRBJ2-5; 9 bases map to TRBD2. V was clipped by 5 bases and J by 5 bases; unmatched bases: 6. In germline, CDR1 is SEHNR, CDR2 FQNEAQ (reference sequence). CDR3 length equals 14 residues. CDR3 in DNA: TGTGCCAGCAGCGTTAGCGGGAGCTCGGAGACCCAGTACTTC. Amino acids: CASSVSGSSETQYF.

J is TRBJ1-2 and V is TRBV6-1; TRBD1 aligns across 8 bases. Germline V gene data show CDR1 as MNHNS and CDR2 as SASEGT. Unmatched junction bases numbered 1, after V lost 3 bases and J lost 4 bases. This CDR3 contains 13 residues. CDR3 nucleotide sequence: TGTGCCAGCAGTGACGGGACAGGCTATGGCTACACCTTC. Amino acids: CASSDGTGYGYTF.

V gene TRBV7-3 combines with J gene TRBJ2-2; TRBD2 is a possible D gene (5 bases). There are 15 residues in the CDR3. Germline assignment: CDR1 SGHTA and CDR2 FQGTGA. With 5 bases removed from V and 5 bases from J, the gap between germline ends came to 15 bases. The CDR3 DNA sequence: TGTGCCAGCAGCCGCTCCTTTAGCGCGACCGGGGAGCTGTTTTTT. Translating gives CASSRSFSATGELFF.